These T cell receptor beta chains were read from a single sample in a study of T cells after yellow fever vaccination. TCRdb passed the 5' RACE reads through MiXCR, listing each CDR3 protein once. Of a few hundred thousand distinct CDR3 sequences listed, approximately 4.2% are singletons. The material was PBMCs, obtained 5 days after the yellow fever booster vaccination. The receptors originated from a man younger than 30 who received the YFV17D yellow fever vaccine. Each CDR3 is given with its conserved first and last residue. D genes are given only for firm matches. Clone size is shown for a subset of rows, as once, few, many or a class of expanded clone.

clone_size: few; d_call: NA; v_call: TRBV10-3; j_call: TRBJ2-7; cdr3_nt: TGTGCCATCAAACAGTTGACAGACTCCTACGAGCAGTACTTC; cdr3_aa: CAIKQLTDSYEQYF
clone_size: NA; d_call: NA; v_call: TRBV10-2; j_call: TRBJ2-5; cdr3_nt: TGCGCCAGCGGAAAGCGGGCGGTAGAGACCCAGTACTTC; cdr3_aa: CASGKRAVETQYF
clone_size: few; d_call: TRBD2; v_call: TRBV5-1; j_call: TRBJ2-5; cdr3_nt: TGCGCCAGCAGTCGACTCACTAGCGGTAGGGGAGAGACCCAGTACTTC; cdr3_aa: CASSRLTSGRGETQYF
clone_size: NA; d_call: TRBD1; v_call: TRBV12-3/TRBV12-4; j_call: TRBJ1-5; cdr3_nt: TGTGCCAGCAGTTTCGGGGGACAGGGTCGTCAGCCCCAGCATTTT; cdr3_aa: CASSFGGQGRQPQHF
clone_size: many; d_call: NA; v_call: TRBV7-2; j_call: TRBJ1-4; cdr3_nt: TGTGCCAGCAGGACACAGGGCTCTAATGAAAAACTGTTTTTT; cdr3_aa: CASRTQGSNEKLFF
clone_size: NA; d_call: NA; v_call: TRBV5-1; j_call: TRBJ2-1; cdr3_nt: TGCGCCAGCAGCCTCGGGGCCGGGAATGAGCAGTTCTTC; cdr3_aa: CASSLGAGNEQFF
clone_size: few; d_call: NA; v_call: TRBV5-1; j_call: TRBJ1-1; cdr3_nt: TGCGCCAGCATCCCGGCGGGGGGCTCAGTTGTCGAAGCTTTCTTT; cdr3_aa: CASIPAGGSVVEAFF
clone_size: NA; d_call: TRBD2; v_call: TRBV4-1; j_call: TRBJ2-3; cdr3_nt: TGCGCCAGCAGCCAAGGCGGGACTAGGGGCACAGATACGCAGTATTTT; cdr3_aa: CASSQGGTRGTDTQYF
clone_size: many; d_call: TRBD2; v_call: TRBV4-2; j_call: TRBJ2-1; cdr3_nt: TGTGCCAGCTTAAGCGGGGGGACAACCTACAATGAGCAGTTCTTC; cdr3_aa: CASLSGGTTYNEQFF
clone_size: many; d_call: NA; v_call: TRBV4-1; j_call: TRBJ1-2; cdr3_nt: TGCGCCAGCAGCCAAGATTCCCAGGGCTATGGCTACACCTTC; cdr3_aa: CASSQDSQGYGYTF
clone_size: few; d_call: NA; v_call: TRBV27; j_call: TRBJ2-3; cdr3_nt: TGTGCCAGCAGTTTGGGCTTCCCCGCAGATACGCAGTATTTT; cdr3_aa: CASSLGFPADTQYF
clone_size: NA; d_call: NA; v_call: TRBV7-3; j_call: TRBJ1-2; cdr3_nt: TGTGCCAGCAGCTTCCCGGAACTCAATGGCTACACCTTC; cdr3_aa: CASSFPELNGYTF
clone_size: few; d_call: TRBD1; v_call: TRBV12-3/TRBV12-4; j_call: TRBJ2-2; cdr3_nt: TGTGCCAGCAGTCCCGGGACAGGGGGGTCCGGGGAGCTGTTTTTT; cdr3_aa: CASSPGTGGSGELFF
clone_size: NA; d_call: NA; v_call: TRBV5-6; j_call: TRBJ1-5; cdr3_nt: TGTGCCAGCAGCTTAGAGGTTGCGAATCAGCCCCAGCATTTT; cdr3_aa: CASSLEVANQPQHF
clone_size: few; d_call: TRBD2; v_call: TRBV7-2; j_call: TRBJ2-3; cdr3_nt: TGTGCCAGCAGCCTTAATAGCGGGGCCTCAGATACGCAGTATTTT; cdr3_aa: CASSLNSGASDTQYF
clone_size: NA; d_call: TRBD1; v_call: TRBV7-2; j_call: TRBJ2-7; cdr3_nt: TGTGCCAGCAGCCCCGACAGGGCTAGCTCCTACGAGCAGTACTTC; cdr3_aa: CASSPDRASSYEQYF
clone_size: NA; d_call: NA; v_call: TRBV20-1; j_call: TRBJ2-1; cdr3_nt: TGCAGTGCTAGGCCGGACGGACACAATGAGCAGTTCTTC; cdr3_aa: CSARPDGHNEQFF
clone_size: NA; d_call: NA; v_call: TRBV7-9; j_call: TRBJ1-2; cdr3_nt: TGTGCCAGCAGCTTAGAGTCTGCGCTTAACTATGGCTACACCTTC; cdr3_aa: CASSLESALNYGYTF
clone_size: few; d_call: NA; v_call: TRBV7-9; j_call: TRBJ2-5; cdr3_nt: TGTGCCAGCAACGGTTGGGGGCCGGAGACCCAGTACTTC; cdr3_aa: CASNGWGPETQYF
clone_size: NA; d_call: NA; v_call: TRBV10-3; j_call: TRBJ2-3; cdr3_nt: TGTGCCATCAGTGCGTCAGCCGCAGATACGCAGTATTTT; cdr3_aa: CAISASAADTQYF
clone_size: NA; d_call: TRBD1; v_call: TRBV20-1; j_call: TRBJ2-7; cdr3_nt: TGCAGTGCTAGATCTCTACAGGGGGCCTCGCCCTACGAGCAGTACTTC; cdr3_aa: CSARSLQGASPYEQYF
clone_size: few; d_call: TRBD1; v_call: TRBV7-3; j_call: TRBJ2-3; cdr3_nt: TGTGCCAGCAGCCAAGACAGGGGTCGGGCAGATACGCAGTATTTT; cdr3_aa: CASSQDRGRADTQYF
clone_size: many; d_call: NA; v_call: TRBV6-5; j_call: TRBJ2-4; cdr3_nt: TGTGCCAGCAGACGTAGCCCCAGCAAAAACATTCAGTACTTC; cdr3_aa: CASRRSPSKNIQYF
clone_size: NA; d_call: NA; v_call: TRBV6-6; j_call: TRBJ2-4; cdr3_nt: TGTGCCAGCAGACTACTCGAGGGTATGGCCAAAAACATTCAGTACTTC; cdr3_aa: CASRLLEGMAKNIQYF
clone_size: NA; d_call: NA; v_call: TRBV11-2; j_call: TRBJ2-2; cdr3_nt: TGTGCCAGCAGCAAACGCGACAGAGCTCGCACCGGGGAGCTGTTTTTT; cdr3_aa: CASSKRDRARTGELFF
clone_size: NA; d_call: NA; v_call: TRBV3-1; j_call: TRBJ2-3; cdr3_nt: TGTGCCAGCAGCCAGAGGGGGGGCCCAGATACGCAGTATTTT; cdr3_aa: CASSQRGGPDTQYF
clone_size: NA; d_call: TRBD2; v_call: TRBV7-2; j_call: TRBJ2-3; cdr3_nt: TGTGCCAGCAGCACCAGCGGGGGGGCCAAAGATACGCAGTATTTT; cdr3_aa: CASSTSGGAKDTQYF
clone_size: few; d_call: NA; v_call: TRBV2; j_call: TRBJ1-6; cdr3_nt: TGTGCCAGACGCTGGGGTTTTAATTCACCCCTCCACTTT; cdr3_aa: CARRWGFNSPLHF
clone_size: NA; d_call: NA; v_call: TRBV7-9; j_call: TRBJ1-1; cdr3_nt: TGTGCCAGCAGCTTAGCGTTGGGCTGGGAACTGAACACTGAAGCTTTCTTT; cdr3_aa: CASSLALGWELNTEAFF
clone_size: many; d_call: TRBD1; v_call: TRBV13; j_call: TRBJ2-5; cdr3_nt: TGTGCCAGCAGTGAATTTCTCGGGACAGGGGTAGTGGAGACCCAGTACTTC; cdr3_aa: CASSEFLGTGVVETQYF
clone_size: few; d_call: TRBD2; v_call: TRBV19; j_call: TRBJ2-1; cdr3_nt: TGTGCCAGTACCCAGACTAGCGGGGGGGCCTCGTACAATGAGCAGTTCTTC; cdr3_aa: CASTQTSGGASYNEQFF
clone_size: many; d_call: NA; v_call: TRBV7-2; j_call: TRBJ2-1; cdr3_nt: TGTGCCAGCAGACCACCGTGGGTGAGGAATGAGCAGTTCTTC; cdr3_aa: CASRPPWVRNEQFF
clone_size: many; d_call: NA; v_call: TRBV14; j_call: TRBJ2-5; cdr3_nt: TGTGCCAGCAGCCAAGGAACCTCTTGGGAGACCCAGTACTTC; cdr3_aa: CASSQGTSWETQYF
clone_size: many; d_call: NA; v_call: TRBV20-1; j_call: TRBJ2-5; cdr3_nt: TGCAGTGCATCCTGGTGGGGGACCCAGTACTTC; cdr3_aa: CSASWWGTQYF
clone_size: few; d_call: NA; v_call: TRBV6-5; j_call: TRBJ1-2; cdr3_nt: TGTGCCAGCAGGATGGACAGCCACTATGGCTACACCTTC; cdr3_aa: CASRMDSHYGYTF
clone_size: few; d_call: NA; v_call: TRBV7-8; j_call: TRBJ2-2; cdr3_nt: TGTGCCAGCAGCTTATCGGTCCAGCCGGACACCGGGGAGCTGTTTTTT; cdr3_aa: CASSLSVQPDTGELFF
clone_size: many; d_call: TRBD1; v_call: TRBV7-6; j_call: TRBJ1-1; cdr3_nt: TGTGCCAGCAGCAAGGGACAGACAGCGAACACTGAAGCTTTCTTT; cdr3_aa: CASSKGQTANTEAFF
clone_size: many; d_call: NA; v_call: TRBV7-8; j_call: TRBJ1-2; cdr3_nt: TGTGCCAGCAGTCGTAATAACTATGGCTACACCTTC; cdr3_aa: CASSRNNYGYTF
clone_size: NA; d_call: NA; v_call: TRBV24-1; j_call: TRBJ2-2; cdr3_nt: TGTGCCACCAGTGACCTCCGGGCGGGGCCCACCGGGGAGCTGTTTTTT; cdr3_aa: CATSDLRAGPTGELFF
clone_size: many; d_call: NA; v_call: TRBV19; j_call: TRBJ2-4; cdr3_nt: TGTGCCAGTAGACAAATTCAGTACTTC; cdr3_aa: CASRQIQYF
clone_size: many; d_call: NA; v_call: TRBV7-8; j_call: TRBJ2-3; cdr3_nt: TGTGCCAGCAGCCGGGACCCTATTCTGGCAGATACGCAGTATTTT; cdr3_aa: CASSRDPILADTQYF
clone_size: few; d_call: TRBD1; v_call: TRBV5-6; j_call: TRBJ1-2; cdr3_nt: TGTGCCAGCAGCTTGGGGAGGACAGGCTATGGCTACACCTTC; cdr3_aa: CASSLGRTGYGYTF